Listed below are T cell receptor beta chains from one sample, sequenced in a study of blood T cell repertoires in COVID-19. Repertoires were generated with immunoSEQ multiplex PCR, while TCRdb's copy carries only in-frame clones and drops some. The table lists around 270,000 clones, approximately 86% of them singletons. The sample taken for sequencing was peripheral blood. These receptor sequences come from a woman aged 55-69 years with COVID-19, enrolled during active disease. CDR3s include the opening cysteine and the closing phenylalanine or tryptophan. A D gene is named only where the DNA matches it firmly. Clone size, where shown, is once, few, many, or a class for clones that have expanded.

D,size,V,J,CDR3,DNA
.,few,TRBV4-3,TRBJ1-5,CASSQEPTLSQPQHF,TGCGCCAGCAGCCAAGAACCGACTCTTTCTCAGCCCCAGCATTTT
TRBD1,.,TRBV10-3,TRBJ1-5,CAISGMKRGLPVDSNQPQHF,TGTGCCATCAGTGGCATGAAAAGGGGGCTCCCCGTTGATAGCAATCAGCCCCAGCATTTT
.,.,TRBV11-2,TRBJ1-1,CASSPGFGEAFF,TGTGCCAGCAGCCCTGGTTTCGGGGAAGCTTTCTTT
TRBD2,.,TRBV4-2,TRBJ2-1,CASSPRTSGYNEQFF,TGTGCCAGCAGCCCCCGGACTAGCGGGTACAATGAGCAGTTCTTC
.,.,TRBV28,TRBJ2-1,CASSFHPLGLSYNEQFF,TGTGCCAGCAGTTTCCATCCTCTAGGCCTCTCTTACAATGAGCAGTTCTTC
.,.,TRBV15,TRBJ1-2,CATSPDLDRNYGYTF,TGTGCCACCAGCCCGGACCTTGACAGAAACTATGGCTACACCTTC
.,.,TRBV7-2,TRBJ1-6,CASSLVADNSPLHF,TGTGCCAGCAGCTTAGTGGCAGATAATTCACCCCTCCACTTT
TRBD1,.,TRBV11-2,TRBJ2-1,CASSQPGQGIWNEQFF,TGTGCCAGCAGCCAACCGGGACAGGGTATTTGGAATGAGCAGTTCTTC
.,.,TRBV9,TRBJ1-5,CASSVDSDQPQHF,TGTGCCAGCAGCGTAGATAGCGATCAGCCCCAGCATTTT
TRBD1,.,TRBV5-1,TRBJ1-2,CASSLGRGQGVGGYTF,TGCGCCAGCAGCTTGGGTCGAGGACAGGGTGTTGGTGGCTACACCTTC
.,.,TRBV19,TRBJ2-2,CASRLVGPSGELFF,TGTGCCTCACGACTTGTCGGCCCCTCGGGGGAGCTGTTTTTT
TRBD2,.,TRBV11-2,TRBJ2-7,CASSLHSGRSLYEQYF,TGTGCCAGCAGCCTCCACAGCGGGAGAAGTTTATACGAGCAGTACTTC
TRBD2,.,TRBV25-1,TRBJ2-1,CASSEPRDYVSNEQFF,TGTGCCAGCAGTGAACCCCGGGACTATGTAAGCAATGAGCAGTTCTTC
.,.,TRBV6-1,TRBJ1-2,CASREGAGYGYTF,TGTGCCAGCAGGGAAGGAGCAGGCTATGGCTACACCTTC
.,.,TRBV5-8,TRBJ1-2,CASSYRQAGSYGYTF,TGTGCCAGCAGCTACCGACAGGCAGGGAGCTATGGCTACACCTTC
.,.,TRBV7-7,TRBJ2-6,CASSPDLVAGANVLTF,TGTGCCAGCAGCCCCGATCTTGTTGCGGGGGCCAACGTCCTGACTTTC
.,.,TRBV12-5,TRBJ1-5,CASGLGHTNQPQHF,TGTGCTAGTGGCCTCGGACATACTAATCAGCCCCAGCATTTT
.,.,TRBV6-2/TRBV6-3,TRBJ2-7,CASSSTNTYEQYF,TGTGCCAGCAGTTCTACTAACACTTACGAGCAGTACTTC
.,.,TRBV5-1,TRBJ2-7,CASSPGRLAGSSYEQYF,TGCGCCAGCAGCCCCGGCCGGCTAGCAGGTAGCTCCTACGAGCAGTACTTC
TRBD1,.,TRBV30,TRBJ2-1,CASAGTGRNEQFF,TGTGCCTCGGCAGGGACAGGGCGAAATGAGCAGTTCTTC
TRBD1,.,TRBV19,TRBJ1-4,CASSLTGIVEKLFF,TGTGCCAGTAGTCTGACAGGGATTGTTGAAAAACTGTTTTTT
TRBD1,.,TRBV3-1/TRBV3-2,TRBJ1-4,CASSLGQGKIGDEKLFF,TGTGCCAGCAGCCTGGGACAGGGGAAGATCGGGGATGAAAAACTGTTTTTT
TRBD2,.,TRBV5-6,TRBJ2-3,CASSDGTSGRISDTQYF,TGTGCCAGCAGTGATGGGACTAGCGGGAGAATTAGCGATACGCAGTATTTT
.,.,TRBV11-2,TRBJ1-5,CASSLNQGRNQPQHF,TGTGCCAGCAGCTTAAACCAGGGTCGGAATCAGCCCCAGCATTTT
.,.,TRBV12-3/TRBV12-4,TRBJ1-5,CASSLGRSEPQHF,TGTGCCAGCAGTTTAGGGAGGTCAGAGCCCCAGCATTTT
.,.,TRBV5-6,TRBJ1-2,CASSLASGFAGYTF,TGTGCCAGCAGCTTGGCCTCGGGTTTCGCTGGCTACACCTTC
.,.,TRBV9,TRBJ2-3,CASSVEDLGYTQYF,TGTGCCAGCAGCGTAGAGGACTTGGGATATACGCAGTATTTT
.,.,TRBV7-2,TRBJ1-2,CASSRAADYGYTF,TGTGCCAGCAGCCGCGCTGCGGACTATGGCTACACCTTC
TRBD2,.,TRBV4-3,TRBJ2-1,CASSQDASGSYNEQFF,TGCGCCAGCAGCCAAGATGCGAGCGGGAGCTACAATGAGCAGTTCTTC
.,.,TRBV6-2/TRBV6-3,TRBJ2-1,CASSFGGPSYNEQFF,TGTGCCAGCAGCTTCGGAGGGCCCTCCTACAATGAGCAGTTCTTC
.,.,TRBV27,TRBJ1-5,CASRRRGLWNQPQHF,TGTGCCAGCAGACGGAGGGGTTTATGGAATCAGCCCCAGCATTTT
.,.,TRBV19,TRBJ1-1,CASSGQNTEAFF,TGTGCCAGTAGTGGACAGAACACTGAAGCTTTCTTT
.,.,TRBV27,TRBJ1-2,CASSTTITGPGYTF,TGTGCCAGCAGTACGACGATCACAGGTCCGGGCTACACCTTC
.,.,TRBV29-1,TRBJ1-4,CSVSERSTNEKLFF,TGCAGCGTTAGTGAGCGCTCAACTAATGAAAAACTGTTTTTT
.,.,TRBV10-1,TRBJ2-4,CASSESRIAKNIQYF,TGCGCCAGCAGTGAGTCGCGGATAGCCAAAAACATTCAGTACTTC
.,.,TRBV9,TRBJ2-1,CASSVEQGGYNEQFF,TGTGCCAGCAGCGTAGAGCAAGGAGGGTACAATGAGCAGTTCTTC
TRBD1,.,TRBV19,TRBJ1-5,CASSSTGGGQPQHF,TGTGCCAGTAGTTCCACAGGGGGCGGTCAGCCCCAGCATTTT
TRBD1,.,TRBV5-4,TRBJ2-3,CASRRDRLFDTQYF,TGTGCCAGCAGGAGGGACAGGCTTTTTGATACGCAGTATTTT
.,.,TRBV24-1,TRBJ2-1,CATEEGREGPNEQFF,TGTGCCACCGAGGAGGGTCGCGAGGGTCCCAATGAGCAGTTCTTC
.,.,TRBV15,TRBJ1-4,CATSRSAYRDEKLFF,TGTGCCACCAGCAGATCGGCCTACAGAGATGAAAAACTGTTTTTT
TRBD1,once,TRBV5-1,TRBJ1-4,CASSQRTGATNEKLFF,TGCGCCAGCAGCCAGCGGACAGGCGCGACTAATGAAAAACTGTTTTTT
TRBD1,once,TRBV5-1,TRBJ2-7,CASSRGDREIYEQYF,TGCGCCAGCAGCCGGGGGGACAGGGAGATTTACGAGCAGTACTTC
.,.,TRBV2,TRBJ2-7,CASSRDKGSYEQYF,TGTGCCAGCAGCCGGGACAAGGGTTCCTACGAGCAGTACTTC
.,.,TRBV10-3,TRBJ1-1,CAISESKGWAGADIQTEAFF,TGTGCCATCAGTGAGTCGAAGGGTTGGGCAGGGGCGGACATCCAGACTGAAGCTTTCTTT